The present T cell receptor (beta chain) was sequenced within a study of human T cells and chemical hapten exposure. The wider study: 2% DPC was applied to roughly 2 cm by roughly 2 cm of upper inner arm skin for sensitization. Diphenylcyclopropenone, dosed weekly to the scalp, was given to patients throughout the roughly 25-week study. On the upper back, patch tests were applied with 0.01% DPC and read at 6 days.

V lost 3 bases and J lost 1, with 13 bases in between. Germline V gene sequence: CDR1 KGHSH, CDR2 LQKENI. The CDR3 is 17 residues long. In its sample, this clonotype was seen a few times. Using its own MiXCR run on the RACE reads, TCRdb lists one record per CDR3 protein. The sample lists some 350,000 distinct CDR3 sequences, around 7% occurring once. Regarding time point: patch test 1, 2 weeks after DPC sensitization. Treatment meaning: therapeutic diphenylcyclopropenone sensitization with weekly scalp DPC. The V and J genes are TRBV18 and TRBJ2-6; D remains unclear. The specimen comprised whole blood, sampled in connection with sensitization to the hapten diphenylcyclopropenone (DPC). The receptor was isolated from a woman younger than 35 with alopecia areata. Some clones in this sample may be carry-over from other donors' samples. The CDR3 bases are TGTGCCAGCTCACCTCCGATAAGGGCATCTGGGGCCAACGTCCTGACTTTC. It yields the protein CASSPPIRASGANVLTF.